The source of this T cell receptor (beta chain) is a study of blood T cells in healthy people across ages. A second PCR, run for 7 to 11 cycles, used a sample-barcoded 5' primer plus a J-beta primer mix. TCRdb called the 5' RACE reads again in MiXCR, with one record for every CDR3 protein. Of some 640,000 distinct CDR3 sequences detected, roughly 49% appear once; the ten largest clones hold roughly 30%. The germline CDR1 and CDR2 sequences are MNHEY and SMNVEV (reference sequence). Trimming left V 6 bases short and J 0 bases short, with 6 bases between. The CDR3 length is 13 residues. The table lists this clonotype with many counts.

This chain joins TRBV27 and TRBJ2-1; no reliable D call. Sequencing used blood. The sequence came from a woman aged 55 to 70 in good health. CDR3 DNA sequence: TGTGCCAGCAGGGGATTCTCCTACAATGAGCAGTTCTTC. Its protein is CASRGFSYNEQFF.